The 5 T cell receptor beta chains below were found in one sample sequenced in a study of CD8 T cells in ankylosing spondylitis. Study-level points and caveats: Among TCR beta sequences, a motif of roughly 8 highly homologous variants appeared characteristic of ankylosing spondylitis blood.

TCRdb ran MiXCR on the 5' RACE reads and lists one entry per CDR3 protein. The sample comprises about 330,000 distinct CDR3 sequences, under 8.5% of which are singletons, and approximately 15% rests with the top ten. These receptors have no identified antigens. Sequenced input: blood, either unsorted or a sorted T cell fraction (not recorded which). These receptors were taken from a male donor with ankylosing spondylitis.

In its sample, this clonotype was seen many times. The V call is TRBV29-1, the J call TRBJ2-3; D perhaps matches TRBD1 (5 bases). The CDR3 is 12 amino acids. With 0 bases removed from V and 9 bases from J, the gap between germline ends came to 10 bases. Germline-derived CDR1 and CDR2 are SQVTM and ANQGSEA. The chain's CDR3 is CSVEDQGLTQYF. CDR3 nucleotide sequence: TGCAGCGTTGAAGATCAGGGATTAACGCAGTATTTT.

Concerning this clonotype: A much larger clone sits a single nucleotide away, making a read error possible. The rearrangement links TRBV28 to TRBJ2-6; the D is unclear. Trimming pared 6 bases from V and 0 bases from J, leaving 3 bases between. CDR3 size: 13 residues. Per germline, CDR1 MDHEN and CDR2 SYDVKM. CDR3 sequence reads: CASRYSGANVLTF. CDR3 nucleotides: TGTGCCAGCAGGTACTCTGGGGCCAACGTCCTGACTTTC. Full variable domain (outside the CDR3, taken from reference TRBV28 and TRBJ2-6): DVKVTQSSRYLVKRTGEKVFLECVQDMDHENMFWYRQDPGLGLRLIYFSYDVKMKEKGDIPEGYSVSREKKERFSLILESASTNQTSMYLCASRYSGANVLTFGAGSRLTVL.

This clonotype was counted only a few times. The J gene is TRBJ2-1, the V gene TRBV20-1, with 12 bases identical to TRBD2. The CDR3 consists of 15 residues. From germline, CDR1 is DFQATT and CDR2 SNEGSKA (reference sequence). The ends lost 6 bases at V and 13 bases at J; junction bases unmatched: 16. The chain's CDR3 is CSASRGLAGQNPQFF. The DNA for the CDR3 is TGCAGTGCCAGCCGGGGACTAGCGGGTCAAAACCCCCAGTTCTTC.

This clonotype was detected a few times. The V gene is TRBV5-1, the J gene TRBJ2-7; TRBD1 might be the D (6 bases). Germline CDR1 SGHRS, CDR2 YFSETQ. The CDR3 has 15 residues. The V end was cut by 4 bases, the J end by 0 bases, with 14 bases between. DNA for the CDR3: TGCGCCAGCAGCATTATGACAGGCCTCTCCTACGAGCAGTACTTC. Protein sequence: CASSIMTGLSYEQYF. The variable domain in full, completed from reference TRBV5-1 and TRBJ2-7, reads KAGVTQTPRYLIKTRGQQVTLSCSPISGHRSVSWYQQTPGQGLQFLFEYFSETQRNKGNFPGRFSGRQFSNSRSEMNVSTLELGDSALYLCASSIMTGLSYEQYFGPGTRLTVT.

The CDR3, as DNA: TGTGCCTGGAGCGAGGACAGGGGGTACTCACCCCTCCACTTT. Translating gives CAWSEDRGYSPLHF. The chain uses TRBV30 and TRBJ1-6; TRBD1 aligns across 10 bases. The ends lost 3 bases at V and 10 bases at J; junction bases unmatched: 6. CDR3 length: 14 amino acids. Germline V gene sequence: CDR1 GTSNPN, CDR2 SVGIG (reference sequence).